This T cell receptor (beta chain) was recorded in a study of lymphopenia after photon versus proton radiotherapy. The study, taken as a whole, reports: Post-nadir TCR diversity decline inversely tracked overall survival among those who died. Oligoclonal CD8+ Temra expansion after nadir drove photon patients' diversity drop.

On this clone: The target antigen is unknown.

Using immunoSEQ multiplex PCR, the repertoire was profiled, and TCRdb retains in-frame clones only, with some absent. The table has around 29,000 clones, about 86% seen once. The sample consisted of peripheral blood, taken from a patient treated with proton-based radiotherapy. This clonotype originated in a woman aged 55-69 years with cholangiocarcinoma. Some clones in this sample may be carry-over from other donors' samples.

CDR3 in amino acids: CASTPGGASYNEQFF. The CDR3 nucleotides read TGTGCCAGCACTCCCGGGGGGGCCTCCTACAATGAGCAGTTCTTC. The rearrangement links TRBV6-5 to TRBJ2-1; 8 nucleotides line up with TRBD2. V shed 7 bases, J shed 0 bases, and the junction held 5 bases outside the gene matches. The length of the CDR3 is 15 residues. Germline CDR1 MNHEY, CDR2 SVGAGI.